This T cell receptor (beta chain) comes out of a study of cytomegalovirus exposure and HLA in healthy donors. Whole-study results and caveats: A list of more than 150 TCR beta chains associated with cytomegalovirus was given. Reported results showed that the classifier diagnosed cytomegalovirus status with high specificity and sensitivity.

This CDR3 is 14 amino acids long. Germline assignment: CDR1 SEHNR and CDR2 FQNEAQ (reference sequence). The junction had 11 bases not matched to a gene; V was cut back by 5 bases and J by 8 bases. Using immunoSEQ multiplex PCR, the repertoire was profiled, and TCRdb retains in-frame clones only, with some absent. Of 110,000 to 150,000 clones in the sample, roughly 93% were seen once. About this clone: As yet, its antigen is unknown.

The V call is TRBV7-9, the J call TRBJ1-2; 7 bases are a match to TRBD1. The source material was PBMCs. The sequence derives from a man aged 18 to 30 in good health and CMV-seropositive. The CDR3 protein is CASSLEGARRGYTF. CDR3 coding DNA: TGTGCCAGCAGCCTAGAGGGGGCCCGGAGAGGCTACACCTTC.